This TCR beta chain is drawn from a study of metastatic and nonmetastatic thyroid tumors. Study background: Repertoires were compared across blood and tumor or nodule tissue from malignant and benign thyroid patients.

V lost 7 bases and J 8 bases, leaving 14 bases between the germline ends. The CDR3 runs to 12 residues. The germline CDR1 and CDR2 sequences are MNHNS and SASEGT. Study-wide findings and caveats: According to reports, the diversity of TCR beta was significantly higher in malignant thyroid tumors than in benign nodules, and this held in both blood and tumor samples.

Under the authors' procedure: Construction of a distant-metastasis classifier for papillary thyroid cancer relied on CDR3 differences across clinicopathological groups. TCRdb re-called the PCR reads with MiXCR. The V and J calls, along with clone size, are taken from TCRdb and not from the paper's own processing. Counted here are about 17,000 clones, 34% occurring once; the ten biggest clones make up under 20%. With respect to this clone: Antigen unknown.

Before thyroid surgery, none of the patients had received any treatment. The sample taken for sequencing was tumor tissue. This TCR was sampled from a female donor with papillary thyroid cancer or a benign thyroid nodule (not recorded which). Some clones in this sample may be carry-over from other donors' samples. The J gene is TRBJ1-2, the V gene TRBV6-1; D not resolved. CDR3 residues: CASTHNTSGYTF. CDR3 coding DNA: TGTGCCAGCACTCATAATACGTCCGGCTACACCTTC.